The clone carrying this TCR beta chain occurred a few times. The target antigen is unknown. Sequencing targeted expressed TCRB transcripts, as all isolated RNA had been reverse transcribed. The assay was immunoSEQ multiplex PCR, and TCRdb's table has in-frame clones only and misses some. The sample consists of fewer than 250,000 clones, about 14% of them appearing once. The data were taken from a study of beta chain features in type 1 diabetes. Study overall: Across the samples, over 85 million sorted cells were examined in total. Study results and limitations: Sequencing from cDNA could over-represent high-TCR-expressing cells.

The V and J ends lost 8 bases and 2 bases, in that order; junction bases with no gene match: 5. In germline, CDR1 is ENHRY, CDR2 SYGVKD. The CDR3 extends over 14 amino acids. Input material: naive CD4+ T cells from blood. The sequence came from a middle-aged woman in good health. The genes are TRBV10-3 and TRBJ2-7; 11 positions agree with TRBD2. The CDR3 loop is CAISTSGNPYEQYF. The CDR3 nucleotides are TGTGCCATCTCGACTAGCGGGAACCCCTACGAGCAGTACTTC.